This note documents a single T cell receptor (beta chain) sequence. Its antigen is unknown. These data originate in a study of OX40 agonist ivuxolimab in advanced cancers. Study overall: A partial response was reached by three patients: one with hepatocellular carcinoma and two with cutaneous melanoma. Broader study findings: Expanded clones were, on average, more numerous in CD8+ T cells than in CD4+. Relatively little clonal expansion, among the lowest observed, appeared in partial responders at 0.1-3.0 mg/kg. Antigens targeted by the expanded peripheral T cells were not determined.

The table came from immunoSEQ multiplex PCR; TCRdb's copy has only in-frame clones and leaves some out. The sample records about 22,000 clones, 84% being singletons. The ends were cut back, 7 bases at V and 0 bases at J, with 4 bases in the middle. CDR1 and CDR2 (germline): MDHEN, SYDVKM. This CDR3 region has 12 residues. The receptor comes from an adult with an advanced solid tumor such as melanoma, head and neck, liver or kidney cancer. Here the sequenced sample was CD4+ or CD8+ T cells sorted from blood, taken in a trial of the OX40 agonist ivuxolimab. The rearrangement uses TRBV28 and TRBJ1-3; D remains ambiguous. The chain's CDR3 is CASTDSGNTIYF. The CDR3 region has the DNA TGTGCCAGCACGGACTCTGGAAACACCATATATTTT.